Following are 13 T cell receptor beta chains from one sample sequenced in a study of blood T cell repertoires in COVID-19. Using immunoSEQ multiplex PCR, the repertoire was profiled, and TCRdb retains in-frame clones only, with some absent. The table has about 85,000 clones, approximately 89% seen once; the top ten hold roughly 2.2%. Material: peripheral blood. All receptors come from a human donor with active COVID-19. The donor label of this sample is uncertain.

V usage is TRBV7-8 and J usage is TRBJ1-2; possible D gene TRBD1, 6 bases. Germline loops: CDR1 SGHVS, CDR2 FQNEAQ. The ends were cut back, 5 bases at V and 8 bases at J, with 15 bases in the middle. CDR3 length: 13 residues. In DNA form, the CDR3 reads TGTGCCAGCAGCCTCGAGGGGGGGCAAGGCTACACCTTC. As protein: CASSLEGGQGYTF.

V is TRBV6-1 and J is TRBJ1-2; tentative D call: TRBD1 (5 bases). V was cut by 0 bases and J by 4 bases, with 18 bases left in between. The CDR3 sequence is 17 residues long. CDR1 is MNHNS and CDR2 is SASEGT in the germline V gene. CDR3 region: CASSEAVSGAVSYGYTF. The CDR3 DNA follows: TGTGCCAGCAGTGAAGCGGTCAGTGGGGCCGTCTCCTATGGCTACACCTTC.

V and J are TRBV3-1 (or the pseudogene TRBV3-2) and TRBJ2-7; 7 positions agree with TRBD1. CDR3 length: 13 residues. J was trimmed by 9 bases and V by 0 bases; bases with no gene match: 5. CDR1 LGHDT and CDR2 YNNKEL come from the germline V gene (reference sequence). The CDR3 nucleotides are TGTGCCAGCAGCCAAGATTTAAGGGGGCGGCAGTACTTC. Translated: CASSQDLRGRQYF.

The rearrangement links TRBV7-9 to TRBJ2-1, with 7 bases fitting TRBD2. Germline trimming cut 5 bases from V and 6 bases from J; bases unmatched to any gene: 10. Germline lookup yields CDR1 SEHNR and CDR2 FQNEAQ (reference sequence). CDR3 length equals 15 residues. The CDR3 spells CASSPPGRPGNEQFF. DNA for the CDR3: TGTGCCAGCAGCCCCCCCGGGAGGCCGGGCAATGAGCAGTTCTTC.

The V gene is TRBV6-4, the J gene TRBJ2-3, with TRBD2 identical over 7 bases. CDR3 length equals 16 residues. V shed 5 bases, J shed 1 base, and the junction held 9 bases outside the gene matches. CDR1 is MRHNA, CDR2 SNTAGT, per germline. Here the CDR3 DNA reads TGTGCCAGCAGTCCCCACGGGACTAAGGGCACAGATACGCAGTATTTT. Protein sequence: CASSPHGTKGTDTQYF.

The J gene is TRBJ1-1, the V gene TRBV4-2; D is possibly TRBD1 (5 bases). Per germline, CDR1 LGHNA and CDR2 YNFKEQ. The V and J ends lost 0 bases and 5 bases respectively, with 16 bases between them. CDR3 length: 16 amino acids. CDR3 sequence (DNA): TGTGCCAGCAGCCAAGAACCCCCGCGGGGGGTTACTGAAGCTTTCTTT. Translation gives CASSQEPPRGVTEAFF.

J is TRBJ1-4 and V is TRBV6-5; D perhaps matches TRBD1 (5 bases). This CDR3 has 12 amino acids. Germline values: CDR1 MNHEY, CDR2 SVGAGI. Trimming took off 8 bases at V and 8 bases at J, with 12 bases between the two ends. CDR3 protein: CASGTASEKLFF. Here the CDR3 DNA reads TGTGCCAGCGGGACTGCGTCCGAAAAACTGTTTTTT.

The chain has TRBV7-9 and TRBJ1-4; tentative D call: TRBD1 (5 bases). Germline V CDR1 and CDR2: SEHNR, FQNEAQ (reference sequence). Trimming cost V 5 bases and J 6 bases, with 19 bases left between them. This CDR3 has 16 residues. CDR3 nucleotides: TGTGCCAGCAGCCCCAAAAACAGGAAAGGGGATGAAAAACTGTTTTTT. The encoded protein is CASSPKNRKGDEKLFF.

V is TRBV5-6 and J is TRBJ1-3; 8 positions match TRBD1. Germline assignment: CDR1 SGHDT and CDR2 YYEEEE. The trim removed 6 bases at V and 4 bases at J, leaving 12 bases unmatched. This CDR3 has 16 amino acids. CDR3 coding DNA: TGTGCCAGCACCAACCTCTGGACAGGGCGCGGAAACACCATATATTTT. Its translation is CASTNLWTGRGNTIYF.

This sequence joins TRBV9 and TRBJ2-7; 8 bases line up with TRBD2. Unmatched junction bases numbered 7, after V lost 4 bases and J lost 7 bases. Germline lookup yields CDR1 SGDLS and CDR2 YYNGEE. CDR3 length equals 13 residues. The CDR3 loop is CASSSGGGLEQYF. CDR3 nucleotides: TGTGCCAGCAGCTCGGGAGGGGGGTTGGAGCAGTACTTC. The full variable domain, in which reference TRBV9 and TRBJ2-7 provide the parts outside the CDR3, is DSGVTQTPKHLITATGQRVTLRCSPRSGDLSVYWYQQSLDQGLQFLIQYYNGEERAKGNILERFSAQQFPDLHSELNLSSLELGDSALYFCASSSGGGLEQYFGPGTRLTVT.

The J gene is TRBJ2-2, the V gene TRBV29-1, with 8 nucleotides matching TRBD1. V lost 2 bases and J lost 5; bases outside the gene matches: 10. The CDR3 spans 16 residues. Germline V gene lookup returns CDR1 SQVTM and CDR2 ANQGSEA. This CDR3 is CSVERDRGGQTGELFF. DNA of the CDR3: TGCAGCGTTGAACGCGACAGGGGAGGACAAACCGGGGAGCTGTTTTTT.

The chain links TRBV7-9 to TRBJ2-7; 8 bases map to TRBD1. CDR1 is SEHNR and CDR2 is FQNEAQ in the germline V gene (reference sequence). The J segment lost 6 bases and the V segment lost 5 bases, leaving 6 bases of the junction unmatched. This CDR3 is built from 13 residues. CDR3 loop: CASSPQDRVEQYF. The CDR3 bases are TGTGCCAGCAGCCCCCAGGACAGGGTCGAGCAGTACTTC. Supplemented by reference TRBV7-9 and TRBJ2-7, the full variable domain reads DTGVSQNPRHKITKRGQNVTFRCDPISEHNRLYWYRQTLGQGPEFLTYFQNEAQLEKSRLLSDRFSAERPKGSFSTLEIQRTEQGDSAMYLCASSPQDRVEQYFGPGTRLTVT.

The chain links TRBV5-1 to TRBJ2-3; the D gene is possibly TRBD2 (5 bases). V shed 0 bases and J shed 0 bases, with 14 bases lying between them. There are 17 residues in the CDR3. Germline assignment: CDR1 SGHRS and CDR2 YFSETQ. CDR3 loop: CASSLDPSPGSTDTQYF. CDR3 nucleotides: TGCGCCAGCAGCTTGGATCCCTCCCCGGGGAGCACAGATACGCAGTATTTT.